This T cell receptor beta chain was found in a study of cytomegalovirus exposure and HLA in healthy donors. Whole-study results and caveats: In a later analysis, HLA-associated beta chains showed higher expansion and lower generation probabilities than comparable chains. Only CMV serostatus was available as immune exposure information. The study flagged about 150 TCR beta chains as cytomegalovirus-associated. With high specificity and sensitivity, the classifier reportedly diagnosed cytomegalovirus status.

The PCR contained 60 Vbeta and 13 Jbeta primers. Data came from immunoSEQ multiplex PCR; TCRdb stores just in-frame clones and leaves some out. The top ten clones hold 1% of a sample with 170,000 or so clones, 80% of them seen once. Germline CDR1 reads GTSNPN; CDR2 reads SVGIG (reference sequence). The ends were cut back, 3 bases at V and 4 bases at J, with 15 bases in the middle. The CDR3 is 14 residues long. A word on this clone: The antigen remains unidentified.

The chain links TRBV30 to TRBJ1-1; the D gene is possibly TRBD1 (6 bases). The sequencing input was PBMCs. This receptor was taken from a woman aged 45-65 years in good health and CMV-seropositive. The CDR3 nucleotides are TGTGCCTGGAGAGCATACAGGGAGTTCACTGAAGCTTTCTTT. Its translation: CAWRAYREFTEAFF.